A single T cell receptor beta chain is shown here with its context. The sample belongs to a study of blood T cell repertoires in COVID-19. Study-level background: The study drew acute and convalescent COVID-19 samples from the United States, Italy and Spain. T cells, B-cell-depleted T cells, or PBMCs supplied cDNA or gDNA.

In the original analysis: Amplified reference gene primers provided the basis for estimating nucleated cell counts. Sequencing was performed with immunoSEQ multiplex PCR; in TCRdb, only in-frame clones are kept and a portion is missing. V, J and clone size reflect that table, while D and trimming were determined from the DNA. The table includes about 120,000 clones, 90% detected once. One Seattle source followed patients from active infection through their disease course. The CDR3 is 15 amino acids. Per germline, CDR1 SGHDT and CDR2 YYEEEE. Trimming at V came to 1 base and at J to 7 bases, leaving 6 bases not matched to a gene.

Source material: peripheral blood. This chain joins TRBV5-6 and TRBJ1-4; 8 positions match TRBD1. The clonotype originates from a woman aged 55-75 years with COVID-19, enrolled during active disease. The CDR3 protein is CASSLLGDRGEKLFF. The CDR3 region has the DNA TGTGCCAGCAGCTTGTTAGGTGACAGGGGTGAAAAACTGTTTTTT.